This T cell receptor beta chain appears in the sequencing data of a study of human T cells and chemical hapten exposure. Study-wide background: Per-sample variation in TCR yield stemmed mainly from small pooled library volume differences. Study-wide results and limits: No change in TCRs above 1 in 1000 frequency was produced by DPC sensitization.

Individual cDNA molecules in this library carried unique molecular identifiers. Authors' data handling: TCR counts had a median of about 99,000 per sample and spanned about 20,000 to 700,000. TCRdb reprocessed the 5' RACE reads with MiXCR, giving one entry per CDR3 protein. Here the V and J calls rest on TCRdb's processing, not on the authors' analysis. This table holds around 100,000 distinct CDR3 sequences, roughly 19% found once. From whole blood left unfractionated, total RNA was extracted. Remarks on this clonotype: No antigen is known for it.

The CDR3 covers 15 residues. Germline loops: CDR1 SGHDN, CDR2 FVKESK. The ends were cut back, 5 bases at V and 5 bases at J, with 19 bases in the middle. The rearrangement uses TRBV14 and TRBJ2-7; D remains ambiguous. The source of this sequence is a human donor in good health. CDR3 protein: CASSEQDGPGDEQYF. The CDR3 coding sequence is TGTGCCAGCAGCGAGCAAGATGGGCCTGGGGACGAGCAGTACTTC.